What follows are 2 T cell receptor beta chains derived from one specimen sequenced in a study of cytomegalovirus exposure and HLA in healthy donors. A multiplex PCR was run with 60 Vbeta primers and 13 Jbeta primers. Repertoires were generated with immunoSEQ multiplex PCR, while TCRdb's copy carries only in-frame clones and drops some. The sample consists of about 130,000 clones, 77% of them appearing once. The sequenced sample consisted of PBMCs. These receptors all come from a male donor in good health and CMV-seropositive.

The chain links TRBV2 to TRBJ1-2, with TRBD1 as a possible D gene (5 bases). Germline CDR1 is SNHLY and CDR2 is FYNNEI. The CDR3 length is 12 residues. V gave up 5 bases and J gave up 3 bases, with 7 bases separating them. CDR3 sequence: CASSTGYYGYTF. CDR3 in DNA: TGTGCCAGCAGTACAGGTTACTATGGCTACACCTTC.

The chain recombines TRBV6-5 with TRBJ1-5; maybe TRBD1 (5 bases). Trimming pared 2 bases from V and 2 bases from J, leaving 10 bases between. CDR1 is MNHEY, CDR2 SVGAGI, per germline. The CDR3 has 15 residues. CDR3 sequence: CASSYRGLGNQPQHF. The CDR3 nucleotides read TGTGCCAGCAGTTACAGGGGTTTAGGCAATCAGCCCCAGCATTTT.